This T cell receptor (beta chain) was captured in a study of CD8+ T cells in alopecia areata. Study as a whole: Each of the treated patients was given oral tofacitinib, 5 to 10 mg twice daily, for moderate-to-severe alopecia areata.

V gave up 7 bases and J gave up 1 base, with 14 bases separating them. Germline CDR1 and CDR2: GTSNPN and SVGIG (reference sequence). The CDR3 runs 13 residues. As the sequencing template, cDNA was produced by extracting RNA and reverse transcribing it. Some clones are missing from TCRdb's copy, which holds only in-frame ones; the method was immunoSEQ multiplex PCR. The sample has about 210,000 clones; 66% are singletons. Treatment noted: oral pan-JAK inhibitor, 5-10 mg twice daily. In this sample, this clone turned up once. The rearrangement links TRBV30 to TRBJ2-7; D may be TRBD2 (6 bases). The source was CD4+ T cells sorted from blood, collected at approximately week 42, from a patient treated with tofacitinib. The source of this sequence is a human donor with alopecia areata. As DNA, the CDR3 is TGTGCCTCAGGCCGGGACTCGTCCTACGAGCAGTACTTC. Protein: CASGRDSSYEQYF.